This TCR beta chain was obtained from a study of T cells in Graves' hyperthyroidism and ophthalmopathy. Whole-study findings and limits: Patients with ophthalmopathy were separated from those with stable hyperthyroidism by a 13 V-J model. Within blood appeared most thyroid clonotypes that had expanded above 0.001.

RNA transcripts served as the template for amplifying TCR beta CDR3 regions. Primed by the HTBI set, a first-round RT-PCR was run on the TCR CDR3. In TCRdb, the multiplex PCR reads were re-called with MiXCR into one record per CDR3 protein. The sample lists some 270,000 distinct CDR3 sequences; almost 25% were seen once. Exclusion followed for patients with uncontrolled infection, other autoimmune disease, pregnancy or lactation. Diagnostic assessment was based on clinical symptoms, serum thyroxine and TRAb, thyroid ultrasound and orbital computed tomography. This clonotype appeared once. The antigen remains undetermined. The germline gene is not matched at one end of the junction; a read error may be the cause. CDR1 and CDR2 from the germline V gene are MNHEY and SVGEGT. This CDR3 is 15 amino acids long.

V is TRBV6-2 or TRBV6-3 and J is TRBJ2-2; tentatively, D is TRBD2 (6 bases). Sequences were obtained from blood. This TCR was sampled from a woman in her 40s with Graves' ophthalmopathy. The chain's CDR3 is CANSYSGLITGELFF. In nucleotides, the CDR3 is TGTGCCAACAGTTACTCGGGACTCATCACCGGGGAGCTGTTTTTT.